A selection of T cell receptor beta chains follows, all from one sample in a study of cytomegalovirus exposure and HLA in healthy donors. Assay used: immunoSEQ multiplex PCR; TCRdb lists only in-frame clones, some missing. The sample includes some 130,000 clones, 60% to 80% seen only once; the top ten take 2%. The specimen sequenced was PBMCs. These receptors were obtained from a man aged 30 to 39 in good health and CMV-seronegative. The CDR3 runs from the conserved cysteine through the conserved F or W. A D gene is named only where the DNA matches it firmly. Size is stated for part of the rows, as once, few or many counts, or as a class when the clone is expanded.

v_call	d_call	clone_size	j_call	cdr3_length	cdr3_nt	cdr3_aa
TRBV2	TRBD2	.	TRBJ2-5	15	TGTGCCAGCACCATCGGGACTAGCGGACAAGAGACCCAGTACTTC	CASTIGTSGQETQYF
TRBV29-1	TRBD1	few	TRBJ1-1	14	TGCAGCGTTCGCCGGGACAGCACGAACACTGAAGCTTTCTTT	CSVRRDSTNTEAFF
TRBV5-1	.	.	TRBJ2-5	13	TGCGCCAGCAGCCCGGGGGGCGCAGAGACCCAGTACTTC	CASSPGGAETQYF
TRBV11-3	.	once	TRBJ2-1	12	TGTGCCAGCAGCGCCAGGGGCCCTGAGCAGTTCTTC	CASSARGPEQFF
TRBV18	.	.	TRBJ1-3	19	TGTGCCAGCTCACCGTCGAGGCGCGGGGAGGGAAACTCTGGAAACACCATATATTTT	CASSPSRRGEGNSGNTIYF
TRBV30	TRBD1	.	TRBJ1-5	19	TGTGCCTGGAGTGTAGGAGGGACAGCAAATCACATTGGCAATCAGCCCCAGCATTTT	CAWSVGGTANHIGNQPQHF
TRBV6-1	TRBD1	.	TRBJ2-3	16	TGTGCCAGCAGTGAGGGGACAGGCGGTGGCGCAGATACGCAGTATTTT	CASSEGTGGGADTQYF
TRBV4-2	TRBD2	.	TRBJ2-2	19	TGTGCCAGCAGCCAAGATACCCCCCTGCTAGCGGGCAACACCGGGGAGCTGTTTTTT	CASSQDTPLLAGNTGELFF
TRBV10-2	TRBD1	.	TRBJ1-3	15	TGCGCCAGCAGAGAACAGGGGGCGGCTGGAAACACCATATATTTT	CASREQGAAGNTIYF
TRBV5-4	TRBD2	.	TRBJ2-3	16	TGTGCCAGTCTTCGGTGGGGGGAGGGGAGCACAGATACGCAGTATTTT	CASLRWGEGSTDTQYF
TRBV5-5	.	.	TRBJ2-1	15	TGTGCCAGCAGCATCTCCGGGACTCCGGAATCTGAGCAGTTCTTC	CASSISGTPESEQFF
TRBV5-6	.	.	TRBJ2-4	18	TGTGCCAGCAGCTTGGTCGGAGGGTCCCTGCCGTCCAAAAACATTCAGTACTTC	CASSLVGGSLPSKNIQYF
TRBV5-1	.	.	TRBJ2-7	13	TGCGCCAGCAGCCCGGTCCAGGACACCCTGTTGTACTTC	CASSPVQDTLLYF
TRBV4-1	.	.	TRBJ2-3	14	TGCGCCAGCAGCCAAGCGGGGTCCACAGATACGCAGTATTTT	CASSQAGSTDTQYF
TRBV19	TRBD1	.	TRBJ1-4	16	TGTGCCAGTAGTAAGGGACAGACTGCAACTAATGAAAAACTGTTTTTT	CASSKGQTATNEKLFF
TRBV6-6	TRBD2	.	TRBJ2-2	16	TGTGCCAGCAGTGGATCGACTAGCGGGAACACCGGGGAGCTGTTTTTT	CASSGSTSGNTGELFF
TRBV29-1	.	.	TRBJ2-5	16	TGCAGCGTTGAAGATCGACAGGCCATCATGGGGGAGACCCAGTACTTC	CSVEDRQAIMGETQYF
TRBV19	TRBD1	.	TRBJ1-1	13	TGTGCCAGTAGTGGGACAGGGGGCGCAGAAGCTTTCTTT	CASSGTGGAEAFF
TRBV19	TRBD1	.	TRBJ1-2	14	TGTGCCAGTAGTACCGGGACAGGCCTCTATGGCTACACCTTC	CASSTGTGLYGYTF
TRBV5-4	.	.	TRBJ2-5	13	TGTGCCAGCAGCTTGCACGGTCCGGGGACCCAGTACTTC	CASSLHGPGTQYF
TRBV27	TRBD1	few	TRBJ1-1	13	TGTGCCAGCAGTTGGACAGGGAACACTGAAGCTTTCTTT	CASSWTGNTEAFF
TRBV2	.	.	TRBJ2-1	14	TGTGCCAGCAGGTCCCTCTCCCCCTACAATGAGCAGTTCTTC	CASRSLSPYNEQFF
TRBV1	.	.	TRBJ2-1	19	TGCACCAGCAGCCAACTCTACGAAGCGACTAGCGGGAACTACAATGAGCAGTTCTTC	CTSSQLYEATSGNYNEQFF
TRBV5-1	TRBD1	.	TRBJ1-4	16	TGCGCCAGCTCAACCAGCCAGACAGGGGCCGGGGAAAAACTGTTTTTT	CASSTSQTGAGEKLFF
TRBV2	.	.	TRBJ1-4	11	TGTGTCCAAATAAGCGCCGAAAAACTGTTTTTT	CVQISAEKLFF
TRBV30	.	.	TRBJ1-5	13	TGTGCCTGGAGTCCCAGAGGAGATCAGCCCCAGCATTTT	CAWSPRGDQPQHF
TRBV18	TRBD1	.	TRBJ1-2	15	TGTGCCAGCTCACCCGGACAGGGGCCGCTGTATGGCTACACCTTC	CASSPGQGPLYGYTF
TRBV19	TRBD1	.	TRBJ2-7	15	TGTGCCAGTAGGCCTCGGACAGGGGTGGGCTACGAGCAGTACTTC	CASRPRTGVGYEQYF
TRBV6-5	TRBD1	.	TRBJ2-3	15	TGTGCCAGCAGTTACTCGTACAGGGGGGTAGATACGCAGTATTTT	CASSYSYRGVDTQYF
TRBV5-1	.	.	TRBJ2-1	14	TGCGCCAGCAGCTTGCCCGGGATCTACAATGAGCAGTTCTTC	CASSLPGIYNEQFF
TRBV27	TRBD2	.	TRBJ2-1	15	TGTGCCAGCAACCTACTAGCGGGAGGGGAAAATGAGCAGTTCTTC	CASNLLAGGENEQFF
TRBV27	TRBD2	.	TRBJ2-1	14	TGTGCCAGCAAAGCCCGGCGGGAGAGGAGTGAGCAGTTCTTC	CASKARRERSEQFF
TRBV5-1	.	.	TRBJ2-7	15	TGCGCCAGCAGCCACCTACGGACAGAAGTCTACGAGCAGTACTTC	CASSHLRTEVYEQYF
TRBV7-6	TRBD1	.	TRBJ2-4	19	TGTGCCAGCACCCACTGGGACAGCGCGGGTAGATTAGCCAAAAACATTCAGTACTTC	CASTHWDSAGRLAKNIQYF
TRBV10-3	TRBD2	.	TRBJ2-2	15	TGTGCCACGGGACTAGCGGGAGGGCCCTCCGGGGAGCTGTTTTTT	CATGLAGGPSGELFF
TRBV25-1	.	.	TRBJ1-2	13	TGTGCCAGCAGTGAATCAGGGAACTATGGCTACACCTTC	CASSESGNYGYTF
TRBV6-1	.	few	TRBJ1-3	16	TGTGCCAGCAGTGCTCAGGCAGAGATAACTGGAAACACCATATATTTT	CASSAQAEITGNTIYF
TRBV7-8	.	.	TRBJ2-2	17	TGTGCCAGCAACAAGGAGGGCGGGACCCTCTTGACCGGGGAGCTGTTTTTT	CASNKEGGTLLTGELFF
TRBV11-2	.	few	TRBJ2-1	16	TGTGCCAGCAGCTTTGTAGCGGACATCTCCTACAATGAGCAGTTCTTC	CASSFVADISYNEQFF
TRBV27	TRBD2	.	TRBJ2-1	21	TGTGCCAGCAGTTCCCCCGGACTAGCGGGGATAAAAGTACAAACCTACAATGAGCAGTTCTTC	CASSSPGLAGIKVQTYNEQFF
TRBV5-1	.	.	TRBJ2-5	13	TGCGCCAGCAGTTCTCAAGGGGTACAGACCCAGTACTTC	CASSSQGVQTQYF
TRBV5-1	TRBD1	.	TRBJ2-7	14	TGCGCCAGCAGCTTGGGGGCAGGGGGTTACGAGCAGTACTTC	CASSLGAGGYEQYF
TRBV6-5	TRBD2	.	TRBJ2-7	15	TGTGCCAGCAGTTACTCGAGACTAGCTGGCCACGAGCAGTACTTC	CASSYSRLAGHEQYF
TRBV10-1	TRBD1	once	TRBJ2-7	17	TGCGCCAGCAGTGGTTCTAGGACAGGACAAGTAGCCTACGAGCAGTACTTC	CASSGSRTGQVAYEQYF
TRBV6-1	.	once	TRBJ2-5	15	TGTGCCAGCAAATCGGGGGATGGTATTGAGGAGACCCAGTACTTC	CASKSGDGIEETQYF
TRBV5-1	.	few	TRBJ2-1	16	TGCGCCAGCAGCCCCCGACAGGCGAGCTCCTACAATGAGCAGTTCTTC	CASSPRQASSYNEQFF
TRBV11-2	TRBD2	.	TRBJ2-7	14	TGTGCCAGCAGATCCGGGACTAGCTCCTACGAGCAGTACTTC	CASRSGTSSYEQYF
TRBV6-6	.	.	TRBJ1-4	14	TGTGCCAGCAGTTCCAGGGCCTCTAATGAAAAACTGTTTTTT	CASSSRASNEKLFF
TRBV6-5	TRBD1	few	TRBJ1-2	15	TGTGCCAGCAGTTACGGGACAGGGCTTGACGGAGGCTACACCTTC	CASSYGTGLDGGYTF
TRBV5-1	TRBD2	once	TRBJ2-3	14	TGCGCCAGCAGCCCCGCGGGAGCGACCCATACGCAGTATTTT	CASSPAGATHTQYF
TRBV27	TRBD2	.	TRBJ2-7	15	TGTGCCAGCAGTCGCTTTGGCGGGAGTCCCTACGAGCAGTACTTC	CASSRFGGSPYEQYF